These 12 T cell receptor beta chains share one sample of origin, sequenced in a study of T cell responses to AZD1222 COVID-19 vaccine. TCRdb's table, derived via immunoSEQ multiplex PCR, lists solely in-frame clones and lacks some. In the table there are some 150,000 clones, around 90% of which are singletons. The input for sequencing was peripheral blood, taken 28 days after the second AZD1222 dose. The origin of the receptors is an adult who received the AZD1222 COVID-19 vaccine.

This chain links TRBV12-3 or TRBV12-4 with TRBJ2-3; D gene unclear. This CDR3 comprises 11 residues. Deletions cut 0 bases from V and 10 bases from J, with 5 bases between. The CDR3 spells CASSLASPQYF. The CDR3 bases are TGTGCCAGCAGTTTAGCTAGTCCGCAGTATTTT.

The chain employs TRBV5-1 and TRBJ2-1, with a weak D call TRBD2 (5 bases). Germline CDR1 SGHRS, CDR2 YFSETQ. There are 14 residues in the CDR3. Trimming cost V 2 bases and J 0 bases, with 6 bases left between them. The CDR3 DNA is TGCGCCAGCAGCTTAACTAGCTCCTACAATGAGCAGTTCTTC. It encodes CASSLTSSYNEQFF.

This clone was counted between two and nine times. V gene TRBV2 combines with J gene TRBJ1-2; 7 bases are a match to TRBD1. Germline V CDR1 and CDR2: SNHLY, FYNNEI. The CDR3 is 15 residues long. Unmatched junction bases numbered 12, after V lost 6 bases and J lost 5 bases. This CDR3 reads CASRGVQGSGYGYTF. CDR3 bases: TGTGCCAGCAGGGGGGTACAGGGGTCGGGGTATGGCTACACCTTC.

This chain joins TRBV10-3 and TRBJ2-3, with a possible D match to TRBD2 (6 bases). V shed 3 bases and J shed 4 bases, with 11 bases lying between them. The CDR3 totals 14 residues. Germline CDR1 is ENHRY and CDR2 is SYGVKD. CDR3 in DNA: TGTGCCATCAGTGAACGGGAGTGGGCAGATACGCAGTATTTT. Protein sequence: CAISEREWADTQYF.

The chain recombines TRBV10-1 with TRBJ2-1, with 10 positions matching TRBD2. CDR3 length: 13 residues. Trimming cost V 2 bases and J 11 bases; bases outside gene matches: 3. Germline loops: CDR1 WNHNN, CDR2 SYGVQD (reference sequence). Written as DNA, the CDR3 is TGCGCCAGCAGTGAGGCCACTAGCGGGAAGCAGTTCTTC. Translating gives CASSEATSGKQFF.

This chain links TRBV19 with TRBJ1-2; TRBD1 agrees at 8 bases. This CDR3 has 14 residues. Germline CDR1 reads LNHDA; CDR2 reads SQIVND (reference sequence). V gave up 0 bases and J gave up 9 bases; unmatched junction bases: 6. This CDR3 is CASSIDRTGLRYTF. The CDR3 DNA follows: TGTGCCAGTAGTATAGATCGGACAGGGTTACGCTACACCTTC. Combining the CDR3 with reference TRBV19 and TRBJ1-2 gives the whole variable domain DGGITQSPKYLFRKEGQNVTLSCEQNLNHDAMYWYRQDPGQGLRLIYYSQIVNDFQKGDIAEGYSVSREKKESFPLTVTSAQKNPTAFYLCASSIDRTGLRYTFGSGTRLTVV.

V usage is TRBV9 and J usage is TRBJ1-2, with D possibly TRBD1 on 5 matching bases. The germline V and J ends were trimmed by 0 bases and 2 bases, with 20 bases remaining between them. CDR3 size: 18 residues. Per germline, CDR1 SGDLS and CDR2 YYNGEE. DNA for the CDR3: TGTGCCAGCAGCGTAGATGAGCAGGGAAGAAGGAACAACTATGGCTACACCTTC. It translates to CASSVDEQGRRNNYGYTF.

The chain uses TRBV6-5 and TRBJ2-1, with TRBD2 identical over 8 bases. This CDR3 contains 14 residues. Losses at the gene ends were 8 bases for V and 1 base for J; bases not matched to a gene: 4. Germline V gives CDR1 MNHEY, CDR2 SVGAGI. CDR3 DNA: TGTGCCAGCCGGGGGGGCCCTTCCTACAATGAGCAGTTCTTC. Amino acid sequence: CASRGGPSYNEQFF.

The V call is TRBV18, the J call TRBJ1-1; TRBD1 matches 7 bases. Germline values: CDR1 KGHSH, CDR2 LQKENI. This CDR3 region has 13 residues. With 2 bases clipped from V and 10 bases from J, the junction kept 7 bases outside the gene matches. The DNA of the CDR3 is TGTGCCAGCTCACCAGGGGAGGGGGCGTCAGCTTTCTTT. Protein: CASSPGEGASAFF. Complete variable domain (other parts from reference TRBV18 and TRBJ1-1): NAGVMQNPRHLVRRRGQEARLRCSPMKGHSHVYWYRQLPEEGLKFMVYLQKENIIDESGMPKERFSAEFPKEGPSILRIQQVVRGDSAAYFCASSPGEGASAFFGQGTRLTVV.

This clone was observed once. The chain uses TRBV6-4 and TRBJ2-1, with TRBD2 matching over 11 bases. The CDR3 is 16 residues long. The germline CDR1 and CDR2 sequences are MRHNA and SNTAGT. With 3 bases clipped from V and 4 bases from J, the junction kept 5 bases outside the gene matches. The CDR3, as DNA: TGTGCCAGCAGTGAAACCGGGACTAGCGGATACAATGAGCAGTTCTTC. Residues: CASSETGTSGYNEQFF.

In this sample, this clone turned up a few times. CDR3 sequence (DNA): TGTGCCAGCAGTGAGGACAGGGGGCAGAGCAATGAGCAGTTCTTC. It encodes CASSEDRGQSNEQFF. J is TRBJ2-1 and V is TRBV6-4, with 11 positions matching TRBD1. Germline V lookup: CDR1 MRHNA, CDR2 SNTAGT. CDR3 size: 15 residues. The trim removed 3 bases at V and 6 bases at J, leaving 4 bases unmatched.

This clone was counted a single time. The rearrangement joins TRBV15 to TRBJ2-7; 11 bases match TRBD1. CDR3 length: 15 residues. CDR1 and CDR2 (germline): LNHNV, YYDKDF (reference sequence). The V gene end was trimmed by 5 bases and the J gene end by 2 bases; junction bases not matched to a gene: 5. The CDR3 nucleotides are TGTGCCACCAGCGGGGGGACAGGGGGGGCCTACGAGCAGTACTTC. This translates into CATSGGTGGAYEQYF.